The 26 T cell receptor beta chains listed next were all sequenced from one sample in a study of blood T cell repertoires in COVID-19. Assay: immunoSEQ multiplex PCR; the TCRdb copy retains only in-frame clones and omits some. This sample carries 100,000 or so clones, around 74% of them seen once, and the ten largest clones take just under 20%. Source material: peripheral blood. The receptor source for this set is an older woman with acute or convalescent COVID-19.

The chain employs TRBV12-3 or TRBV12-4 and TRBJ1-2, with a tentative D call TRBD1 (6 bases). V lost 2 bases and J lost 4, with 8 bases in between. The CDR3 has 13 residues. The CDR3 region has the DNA TGTGCCAGCAGTTTAAACAGGGCCTATGGCTACACCTTC. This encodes CASSLNRAYGYTF.

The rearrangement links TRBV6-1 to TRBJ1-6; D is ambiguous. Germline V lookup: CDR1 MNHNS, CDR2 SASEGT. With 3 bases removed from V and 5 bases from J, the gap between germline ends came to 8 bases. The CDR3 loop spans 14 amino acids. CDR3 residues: CASSESGDNSPLHF. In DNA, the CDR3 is TGTGCCAGCAGTGAGTCAGGTGATAATTCACCCCTCCACTTT.

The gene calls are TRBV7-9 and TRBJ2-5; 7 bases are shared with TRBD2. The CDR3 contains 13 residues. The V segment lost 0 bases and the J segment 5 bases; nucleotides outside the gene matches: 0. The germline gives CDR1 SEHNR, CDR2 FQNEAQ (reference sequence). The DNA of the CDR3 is TGTGCCAGCAGCTTAGCGGGGGGGGAGACCCAGTACTTC. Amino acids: CASSLAGGETQYF.

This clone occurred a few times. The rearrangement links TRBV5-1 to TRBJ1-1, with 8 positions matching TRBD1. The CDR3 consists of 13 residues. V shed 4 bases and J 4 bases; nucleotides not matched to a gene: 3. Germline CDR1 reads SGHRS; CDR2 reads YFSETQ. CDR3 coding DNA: TGCGCCAGCAGCCCAGGGGGCCCCACTGAAGCTTTCTTT. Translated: CASSPGGPTEAFF.

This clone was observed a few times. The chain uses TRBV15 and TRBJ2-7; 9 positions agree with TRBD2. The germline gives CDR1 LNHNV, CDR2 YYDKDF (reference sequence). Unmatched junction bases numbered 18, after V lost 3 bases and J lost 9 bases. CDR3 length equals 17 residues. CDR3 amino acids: CATSRSSEGSGGLLQYF. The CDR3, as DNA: TGTGCCACCAGCAGGTCGTCGGAGGGTAGCGGGGGACTGTTGCAGTACTTC.

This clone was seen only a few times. As DNA, the CDR3 is TGTGCCAGCTCGTCCTCCCTCGGGACGCAGTATTTT. Translation: CASSSSLGTQYF. The chain links TRBV18 to TRBJ2-3; D ambiguous. The CDR3 has 12 residues. Germline assignment: CDR1 KGHSH and CDR2 LQKENI. V was shortened by 6 bases and J by 9 bases, with 13 bases between the two germline ends.

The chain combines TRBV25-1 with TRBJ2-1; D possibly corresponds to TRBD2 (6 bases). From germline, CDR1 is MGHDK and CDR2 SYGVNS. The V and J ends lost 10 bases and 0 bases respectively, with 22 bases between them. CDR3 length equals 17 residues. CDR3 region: CANTIPSQGGSYNEQFF. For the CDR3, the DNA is TGTGCCAACACTATCCCCTCCCAGGGAGGCTCCTACAATGAGCAGTTCTTC.

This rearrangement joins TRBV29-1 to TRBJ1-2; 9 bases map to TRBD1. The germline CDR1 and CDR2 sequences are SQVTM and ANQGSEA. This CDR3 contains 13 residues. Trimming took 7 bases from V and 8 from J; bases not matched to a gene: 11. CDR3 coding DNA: TGCAGCGGGGGGGACAGGGTAAGCGGAGGCTACACCTTC. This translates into CSGGDRVSGGYTF.

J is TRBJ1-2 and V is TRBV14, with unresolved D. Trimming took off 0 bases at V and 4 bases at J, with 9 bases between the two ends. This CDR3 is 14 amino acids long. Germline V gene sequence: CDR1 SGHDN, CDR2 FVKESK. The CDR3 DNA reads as TGTGCCAGCAGCCAAGATGGGGAGACCTATGGCTACACCTTC. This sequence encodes CASSQDGETYGYTF.

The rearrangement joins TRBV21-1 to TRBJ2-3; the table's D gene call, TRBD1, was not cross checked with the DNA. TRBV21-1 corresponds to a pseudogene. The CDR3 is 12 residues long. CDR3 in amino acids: CASSKGQKEEYF. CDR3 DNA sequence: TGTGCCAGCAGCAAAGGACAGAAGGAAGAGTATTTT.

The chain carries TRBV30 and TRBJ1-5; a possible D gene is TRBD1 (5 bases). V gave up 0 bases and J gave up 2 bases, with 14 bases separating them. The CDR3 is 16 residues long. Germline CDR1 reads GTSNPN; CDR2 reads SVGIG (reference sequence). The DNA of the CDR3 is TGTGCCTGGAGTGTAATGGGGCAGAGAGGCAATCAGCCCCAGCATTTT. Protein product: CAWSVMGQRGNQPQHF.

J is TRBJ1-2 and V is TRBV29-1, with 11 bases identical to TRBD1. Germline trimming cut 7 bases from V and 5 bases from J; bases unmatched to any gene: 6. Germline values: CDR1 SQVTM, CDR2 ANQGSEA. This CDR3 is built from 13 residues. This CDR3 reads CSGGQGAGYGYTF. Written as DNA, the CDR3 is TGCAGCGGCGGACAGGGGGCTGGTTATGGCTACACCTTC.

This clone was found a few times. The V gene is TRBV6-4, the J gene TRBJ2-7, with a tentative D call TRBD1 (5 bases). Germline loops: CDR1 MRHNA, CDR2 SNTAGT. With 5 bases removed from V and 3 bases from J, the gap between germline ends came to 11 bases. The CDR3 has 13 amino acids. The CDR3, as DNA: TGTGCCAGCAGTCTTCGAACAGGCTACGAGCAGTACTTC. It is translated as CASSLRTGYEQYF.

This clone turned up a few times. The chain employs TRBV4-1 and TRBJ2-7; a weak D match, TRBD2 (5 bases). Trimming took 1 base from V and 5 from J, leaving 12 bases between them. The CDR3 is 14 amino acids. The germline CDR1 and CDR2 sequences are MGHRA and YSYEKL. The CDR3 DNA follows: TGCGCCAGCAGCCAAGCACGGGGTGGAGACGAGCAGTACTTC. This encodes CASSQARGGDEQYF.

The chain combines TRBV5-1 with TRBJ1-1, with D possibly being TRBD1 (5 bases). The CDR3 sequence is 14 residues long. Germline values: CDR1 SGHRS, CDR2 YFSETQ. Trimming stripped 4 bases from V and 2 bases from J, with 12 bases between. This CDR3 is CASSPGGPNTEAFF. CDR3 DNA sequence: TGCGCCAGCAGCCCGGGGGGACCTAACACTGAAGCTTTCTTT. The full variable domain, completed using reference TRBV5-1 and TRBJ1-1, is KAGVTQTPRYLIKTRGQQVTLSCSPISGHRSVSWYQQTPGQGLQFLFEYFSETQRNKGNFPGRFSGRQFSNSRSEMNVSTLELGDSALYLCASSPGGPNTEAFFGQGTRLTVV.

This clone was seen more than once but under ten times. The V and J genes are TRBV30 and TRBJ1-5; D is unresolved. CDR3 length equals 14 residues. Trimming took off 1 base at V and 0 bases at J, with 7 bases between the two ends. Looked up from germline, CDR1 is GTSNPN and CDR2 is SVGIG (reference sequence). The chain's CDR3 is CAWSDSNSNQPQHF. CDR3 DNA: TGTGCCTGGAGTGACAGTAATAGCAATCAGCCCCAGCATTTT.

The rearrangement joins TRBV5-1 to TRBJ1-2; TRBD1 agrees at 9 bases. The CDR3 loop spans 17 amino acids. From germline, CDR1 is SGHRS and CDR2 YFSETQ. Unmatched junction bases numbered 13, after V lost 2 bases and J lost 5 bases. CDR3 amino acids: CASSFGPGTGLGYGYTF. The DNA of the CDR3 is TGCGCCAGCAGCTTTGGTCCCGGGACAGGGTTAGGGTATGGCTACACCTTC.

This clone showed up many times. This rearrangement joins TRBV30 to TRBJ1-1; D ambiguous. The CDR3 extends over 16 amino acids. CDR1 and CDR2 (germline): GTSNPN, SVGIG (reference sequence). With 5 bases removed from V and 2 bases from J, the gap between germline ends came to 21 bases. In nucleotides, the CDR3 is TGTGCCTGGGGGCGAGGCGGCCCTTATCTAAACACTGAAGCTTTCTTT. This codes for CAWGRGGPYLNTEAFF.

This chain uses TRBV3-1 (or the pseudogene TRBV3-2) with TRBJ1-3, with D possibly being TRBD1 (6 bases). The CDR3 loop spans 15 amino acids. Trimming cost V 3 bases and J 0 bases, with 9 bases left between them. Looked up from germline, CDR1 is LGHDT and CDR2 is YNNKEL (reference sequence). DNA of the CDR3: TGTGCCAGCAGCCAGGTAGGGGGCTCTGGAAACACCATATATTTT. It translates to CASSQVGGSGNTIYF.

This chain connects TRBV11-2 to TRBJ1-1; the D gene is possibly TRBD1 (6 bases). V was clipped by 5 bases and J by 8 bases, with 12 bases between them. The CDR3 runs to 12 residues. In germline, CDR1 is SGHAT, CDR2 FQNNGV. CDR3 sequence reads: CASSQPTGEAFF. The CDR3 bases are TGTGCCAGCAGCCAGCCCACAGGGGAAGCTTTCTTT.

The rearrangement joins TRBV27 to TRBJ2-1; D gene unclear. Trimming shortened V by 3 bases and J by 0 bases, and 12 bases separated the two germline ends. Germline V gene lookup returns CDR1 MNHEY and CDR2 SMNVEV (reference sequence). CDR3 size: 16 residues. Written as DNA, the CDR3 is TGTGCCAGCAGTTTGGTGAGTCAATACTCCTACAATGAGCAGTTCTTC. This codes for CASSLVSQYSYNEQFF.

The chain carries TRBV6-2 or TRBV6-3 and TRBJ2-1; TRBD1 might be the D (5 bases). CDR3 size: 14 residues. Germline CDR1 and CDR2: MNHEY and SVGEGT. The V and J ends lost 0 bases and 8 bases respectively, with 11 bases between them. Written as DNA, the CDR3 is TGTGCCAGCAGTTACTCATCAGGGCCCTATGAGCAGTTCTTC. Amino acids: CASSYSSGPYEQFF.

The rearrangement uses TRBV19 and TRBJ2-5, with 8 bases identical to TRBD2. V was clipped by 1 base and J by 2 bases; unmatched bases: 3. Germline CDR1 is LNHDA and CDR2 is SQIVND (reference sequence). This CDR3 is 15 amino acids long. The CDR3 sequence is CASSIAGGTQETQYF. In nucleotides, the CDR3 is TGTGCCAGTAGTATAGCGGGGGGGACTCAAGAGACCCAGTACTTC.

Here the CDR3 reads CASRISLGTGSSYNEQFF. The CDR3 DNA sequence: TGTGCCAGTAGAATATCCCTCGGAACAGGTAGCTCCTACAATGAGCAGTTCTTC. The rearrangement links TRBV19 to TRBJ2-1, with D tentatively TRBD1 (5 bases). Deletions cut 6 bases from V and 0 bases from J, with 21 bases between. Germline V gene data show CDR1 as LNHDA and CDR2 as SQIVND (reference sequence). The length of the CDR3 is 18 residues.

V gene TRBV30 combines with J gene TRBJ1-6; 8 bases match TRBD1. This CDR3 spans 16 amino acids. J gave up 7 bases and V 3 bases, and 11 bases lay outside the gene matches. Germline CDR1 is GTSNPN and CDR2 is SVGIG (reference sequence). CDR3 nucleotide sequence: TGTGCCTGGAGGCGCCCGACAGGGGCCTTCAATTCACCCCTCCACTTT. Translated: CAWRRPTGAFNSPLHF.

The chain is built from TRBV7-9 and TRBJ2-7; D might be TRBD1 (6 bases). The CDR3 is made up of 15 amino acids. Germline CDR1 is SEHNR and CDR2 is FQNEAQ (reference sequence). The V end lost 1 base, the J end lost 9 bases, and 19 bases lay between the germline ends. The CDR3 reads CASSLGSTGLWGQYF. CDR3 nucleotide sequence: TGTGCCAGCAGCTTAGGATCGACAGGTTTATGGGGGCAGTACTTC.